These 16 T cell receptor beta chains were sequenced from one sample in a study of blood T cells in healthy people across ages. The use of a sample-barcoded 5' primer and a J-beta primer mix characterized a second PCR of about 7 to 12 cycles. TCRdb recomputed calls from the 5' RACE reads with MiXCR, one row per CDR3 protein. The repertoire holds roughly 700,000 distinct CDR3 sequences, with roughly 32% as singletons. The source material was blood. Every receptor here comes from a woman at least 80 years old in good health.

CDR3 nucleotides: TGTGCCAGCAGTGAGGACGGCTACGAGCAGTACTTC. Protein product: CASSEDGYEQYF. V gene TRBV6-1 combines with J gene TRBJ2-7; D uncertain. Per germline, CDR1 MNHNS and CDR2 SASEGT. The length of the CDR3 is 12 residues. V was cut by 3 bases and J by 3 bases, with 6 bases left in between.

The chain is built from TRBV2 and TRBJ1-1; 7 bases line up with TRBD1. Losses at the gene ends were 3 bases for V and 7 bases for J; bases not matched to a gene: 8. The length of the CDR3 is 14 residues. Germline-derived CDR1 and CDR2 are SNHLY and FYNNEI. As DNA, the CDR3 is TGTGCCAGCAGTGAGGGGACAGCGCAACTTGAAGCTTTCTTT. It encodes CASSEGTAQLEAFF. The whole variable domain, remainder taken from reference TRBV2 and TRBJ1-1, is EPEVTQTPSHQVTQMGQEVILRCVPISNHLYFYWYRQILGQKVEFLVSFYNNEISEKSEIFDDQFSVERPDGSNFTLKIRSTKLEDSAMYFCASSEGTAQLEAFFGQGTRLTVV.

Turning to this clonotype: At one end, the junction sequence differs from germline, possibly due to a read error. The chain has TRBV7-7 and TRBJ2-2; 7 nucleotides align to TRBD1. This CDR3 has 15 residues. Germline V lookup: CDR1 SSHAT, CDR2 FNYEAQ (reference sequence). CDR3 bases: TGTGCTAGCAGCTCAGACAGGGCCTACACCGGGGAGCTGTTTTTT. Translated, it gives CASSSDRAYTGELFF. Together with reference TRBV7-7 and TRBJ2-2, the CDR3 gives the full variable domain: GAGVSQSPRYKVTKRGQDVTLRCDPISSHATLYWYQQALGQGPEFLTYFNYEAQPDKSGLPSDRFSAERPEGSISTLTIQRTEQRDSAMYRCASSSDRAYTGELFFGEGSRLTVL.

This clonotype has ten or more counts. The chain uses TRBV20-1 and TRBJ2-7; 7 bases map to TRBD1. CDR1 is DFQATT, CDR2 SNEGSKA, per germline (reference sequence). With V trimmed by 0 bases and J by 0 bases, 5 bases remained unmatched. The CDR3 is 15 amino acids. For the CDR3, the DNA is TGCAGTGCTAGAGATAGGGACAGTTACTCCTACGAGCAGTACTTC. This sequence encodes CSARDRDSYSYEQYF.

This clonotype has at least ten counts. V is TRBV5-6 and J is TRBJ1-2; TRBD1 is a possible D gene (6 bases). The germline V and J ends were trimmed by 4 bases and 2 bases, with 15 bases remaining between them. Looked up from germline, CDR1 is SGHDT and CDR2 is YYEEEE. CDR3 size: 15 residues. Written as DNA, the CDR3 is TGTGCCAGCAGCCCAGGGGACGGAGAAAACTATGGCTACACCTTC. Protein: CASSPGDGENYGYTF.

This clonotype has a count of ten or more. V is TRBV5-1 and J is TRBJ1-6, with 8 nucleotides matching TRBD1. V trimming: 0 bases; J trimming: 7 bases; junction bases outside the gene matches: 3. Germline V lookup: CDR1 SGHRS, CDR2 YFSETQ. The CDR3 runs to 15 residues. For the CDR3, the DNA is TGCGCCAGCAGCTTGGATCGGACAGGGAATTCACCCCTCCACTTT. Translated, it gives CASSLDRTGNSPLHF.

The V and J genes are TRBV7-8 and TRBJ2-2, with TRBD1 matching 8 bases. The CDR3 is 16 residues long. The germline V gene encodes CDR1 SGHVS and CDR2 FQNEAQ. V trimming: 5 bases; J trimming: 2 bases; junction bases outside the gene matches: 7. CDR3 sequence reads: CASSLGTGYNTGELFF. CDR3 bases: TGTGCCAGCAGCCTCGGGACAGGATACAACACCGGGGAGCTGTTTTTT.

This clonotype was seen many times. The CDR3 loop reads CASSQDGASSDTQYF. The DNA for the CDR3 is TGTGCCAGCAGCCAAGATGGGGCTAGCTCAGATACGCAGTATTTT. The chain is built from TRBV4-2 and TRBJ2-3; the D call may be TRBD1 or TRBD2 (5 bases each). The V gene's germline CDR1 is LGHNA and CDR2 YNFKEQ. V was pared by 0 bases and J by 4 bases, with 11 bases between. The CDR3 covers 15 residues.

This chain connects TRBV5-6 to TRBJ1-1; maybe TRBD1 (5 bases). The germline gives CDR1 SGHDT, CDR2 YYEEEE. The germline V and J ends were trimmed by 2 bases and 6 bases, with 8 bases remaining between them. The CDR3 spans 12 residues. The CDR3 nucleotides read TGTGCCAGCAGCTTTGGGGGGGCTGAAGCTTTCTTT. It translates to CASSFGGAEAFF.

A note on this clonotype: The CDR3 does not close with the conserved phenylalanine or tryptophan, likely indicating a read error. The chain joins TRBV5-5 to TRBJ2-7; 7 nucleotides match TRBD1. The CDR3 consists of 15 residues. Losses at the gene ends were 3 bases for V and 2 bases for J; bases not matched to a gene: 8. Germline CDR1 and CDR2: SGHKS and YYEKEE (reference sequence). Here the CDR3 reads CASSSGTAKTYEQYI. Here the CDR3 DNA reads TGTGCCAGCAGCTCCGGGACAGCCAAAACCTACGAGCAGTACATT.

CDR3 sequence (DNA): TGTGCCAGCAGCTTTTCCATGAACACTGAAGCTTTCTTT. Amino acid sequence: CASSFSMNTEAFF. The rearrangement joins TRBV7-3 to TRBJ1-1; D unclear. This CDR3 comprises 13 residues. CDR1 and CDR2 (germline): SGHTA, FQGTGA. The V end lost 3 bases, the J end lost 0 bases, and 5 bases lay between the germline ends.

This clonotype appeared once. Since a much larger clone is just one base distant, this may be a read error. This CDR3 is missing its conserved last phenylalanine or tryptophan, likely due to a read error. The chain is built from TRBV12-3 or TRBV12-4 and TRBJ1-4, with 7 bases aligning to TRBD1. The V segment lost 6 bases and the J segment 7 bases; nucleotides outside the gene matches: 8. The CDR3 loop spans 14 amino acids. The CDR3 DNA follows: TGTGCCAGCAGCCAGCGACAGGGAGGTGAAAAACTGTTTTTA. Translating gives CASSQRQGGEKLFL.

This rearrangement joins TRBV29-1 to TRBJ2-7; a possible D gene is TRBD1 (5 bases). Trimming left V 1 base short and J 0 bases short, with 13 bases between. The CDR3 contains 15 residues. Germline loops: CDR1 SQVTM, CDR2 ANQGSEA. DNA of the CDR3: TGCAGCGTTGAAGGTCAAAGGGGCAGCTCCTACGAGCAGTACTTC. This gives the protein CSVEGQRGSSYEQYF.

This clonotype was seen only a few times. This sequence joins TRBV6-6 and TRBJ2-1; TRBD2 is a possible D gene (5 bases). Trimming removed 5 bases from V and 7 bases from J, with 21 bases in between. This CDR3 has 16 amino acids. Looked up from germline, CDR1 is MNHNY and CDR2 is SVGAGI (reference sequence). In nucleotides, the CDR3 is TGTGCCAGCAGTCCTCGCTCGGGGTTATCCAAGAATGAGCAGTTCTTC. It is translated as CASSPRSGLSKNEQFF.

V is TRBV6-1 and J is TRBJ2-3; 12 nucleotides agree with TRBD1. CDR1 is MNHNS and CDR2 is SASEGT in the germline V gene. The CDR3 loop spans 17 amino acids. V shed 6 bases, J shed 8 bases, and the junction held 15 bases outside the gene matches. CDR3 region: CASSLSAGTGGRGTQYF. The CDR3 DNA reads TGTGCCAGCAGCCTCTCGGCCGGGACAGGGGGCAGGGGTACGCAGTATTTT.

The V gene is TRBV19, the J gene TRBJ2-5; D not resolved. The closer fit of TRBJ2-7 to the DNA end suggests the J call may be wrong. Germline V gives CDR1 LNHDA, CDR2 SQIVND (reference sequence). The CDR3 totals 15 residues. The CDR3 bases are TGTGCCAGTAGTATCGGCGTGGAGCCTCTCTACGAGCAGTACTTC. Residues: CASSIGVEPLYEQYF.